Below, 26 T cell receptor beta chains from the same sample are listed, as sequenced in a study of blood T cell repertoires in COVID-19. Profiling relied on immunoSEQ multiplex PCR, and the TCRdb table lists in-frame clones only, not all of them. This sample has about 62,000 clones, with 80% to 95% found just once. Sequenced: peripheral blood. These receptors were collected from a human donor in a cohort sampled during active COVID-19.

The V and J genes are TRBV4-1 and TRBJ2-7, with TRBD1 identical over 7 bases. Germline CDR1 MGHRA, CDR2 YSYEKL. Trimming removed 5 bases from V and 7 bases from J; junction bases left unmatched: 14. The CDR3 is made up of 15 amino acids. Here the CDR3 reads CASSSRGQGVSEQYF. The CDR3 region has the DNA TGCGCCAGCAGCTCACGTGGGCAGGGGGTGAGTGAGCAGTACTTC.

The chain is built from TRBV27 and TRBJ2-7, with D maybe TRBD2 (6 bases). Germline CDR1 reads MNHEY; CDR2 reads SMNVEV (reference sequence). V was shortened by 3 bases and J by 5 bases, with 14 bases between the two germline ends. The CDR3 runs 14 residues. CDR3 in DNA: TGTGCCAGCAGTTTGGGGGACTCGATCCACGAGCAGTACTTC. Its protein is CASSLGDSIHEQYF.

The chain couples TRBV4-1 to TRBJ1-5; D gene ambiguous. The germline V and J ends were trimmed by 3 bases and 3 bases, with 21 bases remaining between them. This CDR3 has 18 residues. CDR1 is MGHRA, CDR2 YSYEKL, per germline. In DNA form, the CDR3 reads TGCGCCAGCAGCCACCACCCACCGACCCCCGGGAACAATCAGCCCCAGCATTTT. Its translation is CASSHHPPTPGNNQPQHF.

The rearrangement joins TRBV4-3 to TRBJ2-1; 9 positions agree with TRBD2. Per germline, CDR1 LGHNA and CDR2 YSLEER. The length of the CDR3 is 16 residues. The V gene end was trimmed by 0 bases and the J gene end by 2 bases; junction bases not matched to a gene: 2. In DNA, the CDR3 is TGCGCCAGCAGCCAAGATAGCGGGAGCGCCTACAATGAGCAGTTCTTC. This translates into CASSQDSGSAYNEQFF.

This sequence joins TRBV19 and TRBJ2-3; possible D gene TRBD1, 6 bases. Germline V gene lookup returns CDR1 LNHDA and CDR2 SQIVND (reference sequence). The CDR3 length is 17 residues. Trimming cost V 5 bases and J 0 bases, with 18 bases left between them. Here the CDR3 reads CASSPSGTLTSTDTQYF. Written as DNA, the CDR3 is TGTGCCAGTAGTCCTAGTGGGACACTTACTAGCACAGATACGCAGTATTTT.

The chain couples TRBV15 to TRBJ2-1; D is possibly TRBD2 (5 bases). The CDR3 has 13 amino acids. Trimming cost V 6 bases and J 1 base, with 7 bases left between them. The germline V gene encodes CDR1 LNHNV and CDR2 YYDKDF (reference sequence). The CDR3 region is CATRRGSYNEQFF. Here the CDR3 DNA reads TGTGCCACCAGGCGCGGGTCCTACAATGAGCAGTTCTTC. The variable domain in full, with the rest retrieved from reference TRBV15 and TRBJ2-1, is DAMVIQNPRYQVTQFGKPVTLSCSQTLNHNVMYWYQQKSSQAPKLLFHYYDKDFNNEADTPDNFQSRRPNTSFCFLDIRSPGLGDTAMYLCATRRGSYNEQFFGPGTRLTVL.

This chain connects TRBV28 to TRBJ1-4; D may be TRBD1 (5 bases). Germline-derived CDR1 and CDR2 are MDHEN and SYDVKM. Trimming shortened V by 5 bases and J by 7 bases, and 17 bases separated the two germline ends. The CDR3 covers 15 residues. The CDR3 DNA is TGTGCCAGCAGTCTATTGGAGTACGGGGGTGAAAAACTGTTTTTT. Protein sequence: CASSLLEYGGEKLFF.

The V and J genes are TRBV5-1 and TRBJ2-7, with TRBD1 matching 12 bases. With 7 bases clipped from V and 4 bases from J, the junction kept 9 bases outside the gene matches. Germline loops: CDR1 SGHRS, CDR2 YFSETQ. The CDR3 length is 15 residues. The CDR3 protein is CASQPGQGAIYEQYF. DNA for the CDR3: TGCGCCAGCCAACCGGGACAGGGGGCAATTTACGAGCAGTACTTC.

The chain joins TRBV24-1 to TRBJ2-1; D is unresolved. The CDR3 contains 14 residues. Germline V gene sequence: CDR1 KGHDR, CDR2 SFDVKD. The V gene lost 9 bases and the J gene lost 0 bases, with 11 bases spanning the gap. CDR3 sequence (DNA): TGTGCCACCTACAGCTTCTCCTCCTACAATGAGCAGTTCTTC. Protein sequence: CATYSFSSYNEQFF.

The genes are TRBV7-9 and TRBJ2-3; a possible D gene is TRBD2 (5 bases). Trimming stripped 4 bases from V and 0 bases from J, with 14 bases between. There are 16 residues in the CDR3. Germline V gives CDR1 SEHNR, CDR2 FQNEAQ (reference sequence). The CDR3 sequence is CASSSGMGSSTDTQYF. In DNA form, the CDR3 reads TGTGCCAGCAGCTCCGGGATGGGATCTAGCACAGATACGCAGTATTTT.

The chain recombines TRBV7-9 with TRBJ2-7; no reliable D call. This CDR3 has 12 amino acids. Per the germline V gene, CDR1 is SEHNR and CDR2 is FQNEAQ (reference sequence). Trimming stripped 4 bases from V and 6 bases from J, with 10 bases between. The CDR3 protein is CASSSRGPEQYF. The CDR3 DNA reads as TGTGCCAGCAGCTCCCGTGGCCCCGAGCAGTACTTC. The full variable domain, in which reference TRBV7-9 and TRBJ2-7 provide the parts outside the CDR3, is DTGVSQNPRHKITKRGQNVTFRCDPISEHNRLYWYRQTLGQGPEFLTYFQNEAQLEKSRLLSDRFSAERPKGSFSTLEIQRTEQGDSAMYLCASSSRGPEQYFGPGTRLTVT.

V is TRBV27 and J is TRBJ2-7; TRBD2 agrees at 15 bases. From germline, CDR1 is MNHEY and CDR2 SMNVEV (reference sequence). The CDR3 covers 16 residues. V lost 4 bases to trimming and J lost 6 bases; unmatched junction nucleotides: 7. CDR3 sequence: CASSWGLAGGFGEQYF. The CDR3 DNA is TGTGCCAGCAGTTGGGGACTAGCGGGAGGATTCGGCGAGCAGTACTTC.

The chain carries TRBV5-1 and TRBJ2-1; TRBD2 aligns across 8 bases. The V and J ends lost 6 bases and 7 bases, in that order; junction bases with no gene match: 9. Looked up from germline, CDR1 is SGHRS and CDR2 is YFSETQ. This CDR3 contains 14 residues. DNA for the CDR3: TGCGCCAGCAACTCCGGGACTAGAAGTAATGAGCAGTTCTTC. Amino acids: CASNSGTRSNEQFF.

J is TRBJ2-3 and V is TRBV9; D is perhaps TRBD1 (8 bases). Germline values: CDR1 SGDLS, CDR2 YYNGEE. The CDR3 has 14 amino acids. V lost 4 bases and J 15 bases, leaving 24 bases between the germline ends. The CDR3 DNA reads TGTGCCAGCAGCTCCGGGGAGGGACAGGCCGCACGATATTTT. Translated: CASSSGEGQAARYF.

The chain links TRBV7-8 to TRBJ2-3, with TRBD2 identical over 8 bases. The ends lost 3 bases at V and 5 bases at J; junction bases unmatched: 13. The CDR3 is 17 residues long. Germline V gene lookup returns CDR1 SGHVS and CDR2 FQNEAQ. CDR3 nucleotides: TGTGCCAGCAGCTTCCCGCGCGGGACTAGTATCCAAGATACGCAGTATTTT. Its translation is CASSFPRGTSIQDTQYF.

The V and J genes are TRBV12-5 and TRBJ2-1, with TRBD1 as a possible D gene (5 bases). Trimming cost V 1 base and J 0 bases, with 7 bases left between them. The CDR3 length is 15 residues. From germline, CDR1 is LGHNT and CDR2 FRNRAP. The CDR3 bases are TGTGCTAGTGGTTTGGGACAGAACTCCTACAATGAGCAGTTCTTC. This codes for CASGLGQNSYNEQFF.

This clone was seen a few times. The chain couples TRBV7-9 to TRBJ1-6; D is unresolved. CDR1 and CDR2 from the germline V gene are SEHNR and FQNEAQ (reference sequence). V was pared by 10 bases and J by 14 bases, with 18 bases between. This CDR3 region has 12 residues. For the CDR3, the DNA is TGTGCCACCGACTCGTTACTATCGGCCCTCCACTTT. It yields the protein CATDSLLSALHF.

The chain combines TRBV4-1 with TRBJ1-1, with unresolved D. The CDR3 has 13 amino acids. Germline V gene data show CDR1 as MGHRA and CDR2 as YSYEKL. V lost 4 bases and J 1 base, leaving 7 bases between the germline ends. CDR3 coding DNA: TGCGCCAGCAGCCTATCGTCGAACACTGAAGCTTTCTTT. Its translation: CASSLSSNTEAFF.

The chain couples TRBV6-1 to TRBJ1-1, with a tentative D call TRBD1 (6 bases). With 3 bases removed from V and 0 bases from J, the gap between germline ends came to 11 bases. Germline assignment: CDR1 MNHNS and CDR2 SASEGT. The CDR3 length is 15 residues. The CDR3 DNA follows: TGTGCCAGCAGTGACCTACAGGGAATGAACACTGAAGCTTTCTTT. As protein: CASSDLQGMNTEAFF.

The chain is built from TRBV24-1 and TRBJ2-7, with D perhaps TRBD1 (6 bases). The V end was cut by 3 bases, the J end by 3 bases, with 14 bases between. CDR1 and CDR2 from the germline V gene are KGHDR and SFDVKD. The CDR3 is 15 amino acids. CDR3 in amino acids: CATSDRSRGFYEQYF. The CDR3, as DNA: TGTGCCACCAGTGATAGATCCAGGGGCTTCTACGAGCAGTACTTC.

Comments on this clone: A read error may produce the germline difference seen at one junction end. The V gene is TRBV7-7, the J gene TRBJ2-7, with 9 bases that match TRBD1. The germline V gene has CDR1 SSHAT and CDR2 FNYEAQ (reference sequence). The CDR3 covers 15 residues. CDR3 DNA sequence: TGTGCTAGCAGCTCTTTGGGGGACAGGGCTTACGAGCAGTACTTC. Its protein is CASSSLGDRAYEQYF. The full variable domain, its missing parts supplied by reference TRBV7-7 and TRBJ2-7, is GAGVSQSPRYKVTKRGQDVTLRCDPISSHATLYWYQQALGQGPEFLTYFNYEAQPDKSGLPSDRFSAERPEGSISTLTIQRTEQRDSAMYRCASSSLGDRAYEQYFGPGTRLTVT.

This rearrangement joins TRBV4-1 to TRBJ2-1; TRBD2 is a possible D gene (6 bases). The CDR3 spans 15 residues. CDR1 is MGHRA, CDR2 YSYEKL, per germline. The V end was cut by 4 bases, the J end by 5 bases, with 15 bases between. The CDR3 here is CASSRGLANNNEQFF. The CDR3 DNA follows: TGCGCCAGCAGCCGAGGGCTAGCGAATAACAATGAGCAGTTCTTC.

This chain uses TRBV12-3 or TRBV12-4 with TRBJ1-4, with TRBD1 matching 7 bases. The CDR3 extends over 13 amino acids. V gave up 1 base and J gave up 8 bases; unmatched junction bases: 1. CDR3 sequence (DNA): TGTGCCAGCAGTTTAGAGGGGGCGGAAAAACTGTTTTTT. It yields the protein CASSLEGAEKLFF.

The rearrangement uses TRBV2 and TRBJ1-5; TRBD1 aligns across 8 bases. CDR1 is SNHLY and CDR2 is FYNNEI in the germline V gene. Losses at the gene ends were 6 bases for V and 4 bases for J; bases not matched to a gene: 8. The CDR3 extends over 15 amino acids. CDR3 sequence (DNA): TGTGCCAGCAGCGGGACAGGCCGGGGGAATCAGCCCCAGCATTTT. This translates into CASSGTGRGNQPQHF.

V gene TRBV28 combines with J gene TRBJ1-1; no clear D. V was cut by 1 base and J by 5 bases, with 8 bases left in between. Germline-derived CDR1 and CDR2 are MDHEN and SYDVKM. The length of the CDR3 is 13 residues. The CDR3 DNA sequence: TGTGCCAGCAGTTTATTCGGGGATACTGAAGCTTTCTTT. This encodes CASSLFGDTEAFF. Supplemented by reference TRBV28 and TRBJ1-1, the full variable domain reads DVKVTQSSRYLVKRTGEKVFLECVQDMDHENMFWYRQDPGLGLRLIYFSYDVKMKEKGDIPEGYSVSREKKERFSLILESASTNQTSMYLCASSLFGDTEAFFGQGTRLTVV.

This rearrangement joins TRBV4-3 to TRBJ2-1, with a weak D call TRBD2 (5 bases). CDR3 size: 14 residues. V was clipped by 1 base and J by 8 bases, with 12 bases between them. The germline gives CDR1 LGHNA, CDR2 YSLEER. The CDR3 region has the DNA TGCGCCAGCAGCCAAGGCCCGAGGGTCCATGAGCAGTTCTTC. Protein product: CASSQGPRVHEQFF.